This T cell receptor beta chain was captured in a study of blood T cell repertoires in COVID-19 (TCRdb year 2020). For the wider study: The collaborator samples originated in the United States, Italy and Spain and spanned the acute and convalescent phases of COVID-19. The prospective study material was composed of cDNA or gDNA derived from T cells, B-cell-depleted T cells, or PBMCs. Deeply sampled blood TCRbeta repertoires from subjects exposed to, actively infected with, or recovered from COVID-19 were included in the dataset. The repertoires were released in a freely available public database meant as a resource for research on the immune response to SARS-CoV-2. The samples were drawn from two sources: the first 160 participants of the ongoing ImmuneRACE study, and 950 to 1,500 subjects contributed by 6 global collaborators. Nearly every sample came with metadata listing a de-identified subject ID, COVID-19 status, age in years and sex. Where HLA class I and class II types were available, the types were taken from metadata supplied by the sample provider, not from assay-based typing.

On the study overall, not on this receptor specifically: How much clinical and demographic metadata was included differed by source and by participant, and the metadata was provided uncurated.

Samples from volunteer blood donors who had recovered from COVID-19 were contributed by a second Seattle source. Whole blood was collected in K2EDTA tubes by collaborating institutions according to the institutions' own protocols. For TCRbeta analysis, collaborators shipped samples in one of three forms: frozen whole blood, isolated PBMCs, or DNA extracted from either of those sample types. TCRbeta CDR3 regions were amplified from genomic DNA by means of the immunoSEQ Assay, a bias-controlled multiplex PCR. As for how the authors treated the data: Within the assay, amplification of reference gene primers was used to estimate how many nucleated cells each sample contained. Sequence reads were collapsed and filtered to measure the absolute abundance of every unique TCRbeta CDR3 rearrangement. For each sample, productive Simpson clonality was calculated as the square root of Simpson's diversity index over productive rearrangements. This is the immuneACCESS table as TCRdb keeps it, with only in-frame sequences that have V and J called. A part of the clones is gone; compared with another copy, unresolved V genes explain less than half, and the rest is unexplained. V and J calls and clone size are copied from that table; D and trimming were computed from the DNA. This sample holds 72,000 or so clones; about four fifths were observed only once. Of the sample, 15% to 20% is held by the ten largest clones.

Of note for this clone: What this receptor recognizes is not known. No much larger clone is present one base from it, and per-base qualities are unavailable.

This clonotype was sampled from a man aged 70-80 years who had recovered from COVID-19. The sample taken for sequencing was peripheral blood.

The nucleotides are TGCAGTGCTAGTGGTGGGAGCGGGGGGGCCTACAATGAGCAGTTCTTC. Translated, this is CSASGGSGGAYNEQFF. The chain is made from TRBV20-1 and TRBJ2-1, with 10 bases matching TRBD2. Trimming takes 3 bases off V and 2 bases off J; junction bases not matched to a gene: 7. From the germline V gene (reference sequence), CDR1 is DFQATT and CDR2 is SNEGSKA. The CDR3 holds 16 amino acids from the cysteine to the phenylalanine. Only CDR3 DNA remains: 48 bases, in frame from the first base.